The 18 T cell receptor beta chains below all came from one sample that was sequenced in a study of CD8+ T cells in alopecia areata (dated by TCRdb to the late 2010s). The library was generated by the immunoSEQ multiplex PCR assay. RNA was extracted from all samples and reverse transcribed into cDNA, which served as template for TCR sequencing. Drawn from immuneACCESS, this table holds only the in-frame rearrangements with V and J called that TCRdb kept. Clones are partly lost; checked studies trace under half to an unresolved V gene and leave the rest unexplained. The sample yields some 170,000 clones; 59% were counted once. The top ten clonotypes cover roughly 15% of the sample. The time point label for this specimen denotes: baseline before oral tofacitinib. This specimen was CD4+ T cells sorted from blood, taken at week 0. These receptors were taken from a human donor with alopecia areata.

This clone appeared a few times. The J gene is TRBJ2-3, the V gene TRBV6-1, with 7 bases aligning to TRBD2. The length of the CDR3 is 17 residues. Per the germline V gene, CDR1 is MNHNS and CDR2 is SASEGT. After removal of 4 bases from V and 2 bases from J, the junction contained 12 bases not matched to a gene. CDR3 sequence: CASSVEVWGGSTDTQYF. CDR3 sequence (DNA): TGTGCCAGCAGTGTGGAGGTTTGGGGGGGGTCCACAGATACGCAGTATTTT.

The V call is TRBV19, the J call TRBJ1-6; D is uncertain. With 3 bases removed from V and 9 bases from J, the gap between germline ends came to 12 bases. This CDR3 region has 14 residues. Looked up from germline, CDR1 is LNHDA and CDR2 is SQIVND (reference sequence). DNA of the CDR3: TGTGCCAGTAGTATGGTTAGGGAGAGTTCACCCCTCCACTTT. It translates to CASSMVRESSPLHF. Full variable domain (outside the CDR3, taken from reference TRBV19 and TRBJ1-6): DGGITQSPKYLFRKEGQNVTLSCEQNLNHDAMYWYRQDPGQGLRLIYYSQIVNDFQKGDIAEGYSVSREKKESFPLTVTSAQKNPTAFYLCASSMVRESSPLHFGNGTRLTVT.

The rearrangement links TRBV29-1 to TRBJ2-5; 9 bases map to TRBD1. Trimming cost V 4 bases and J 1 base; bases outside gene matches: 4. This CDR3 comprises 14 residues. From germline, CDR1 is SQVTM and CDR2 ANQGSEA. CDR3 DNA sequence: TGCAGCGTTGTTCGGGACAGGGTCCAAGAGACCCAGTACTTC. As protein: CSVVRDRVQETQYF.

The gene calls are TRBV4-1 and TRBJ2-7, with D uncertain. This CDR3 has 15 residues. V was clipped by 3 bases and J by 0 bases, with 12 bases between them. Germline V gene data show CDR1 as MGHRA and CDR2 as YSYEKL. The CDR3: CASSQGQDPSYEQYF. CDR3 nucleotide sequence: TGCGCCAGCAGCCAGGGTCAGGATCCCTCCTACGAGCAGTACTTC.

This chain uses TRBV2 with TRBJ1-2, with 8 bases lining up with TRBD1. CDR1 is SNHLY and CDR2 is FYNNEI in the germline V gene. V shed 6 bases and J 8 bases; nucleotides not matched to a gene: 5. CDR3 size: 12 residues. The CDR3 spells CASRSGGLGYTF. CDR3 coding DNA: TGTGCCAGCAGATCAGGGGGCCTCGGCTACACCTTC.

This clone was recorded once. This chain joins TRBV30 and TRBJ2-7, with a possible D match to TRBD1 (6 bases). The CDR3 spans 12 residues. The V and J ends lost 3 bases and 5 bases respectively, with 11 bases between them. Germline CDR1 and CDR2: GTSNPN and SVGIG (reference sequence). This CDR3 reads CAWSANRDEQYF. As DNA, the CDR3 is TGTGCCTGGAGCGCGAACAGGGACGAGCAGTACTTC.

The CDR3 protein is CASWTGYEQYF. The CDR3 nucleotides are TGTGCCAGTTGGACAGGGTACGAGCAGTACTTC. The gene calls are TRBV2 and TRBJ2-7, with 8 bases identical to TRBD1. The CDR3 sequence is 11 residues long. Germline V gene data show CDR1 as SNHLY and CDR2 as FYNNEI. V trimming: 9 bases; J trimming: 4 bases; junction bases outside the gene matches: 2.

The CDR3 bases are TGCGCCAGCAGCCAAGAACAGGGACTACTATCTAACACCTTC. Translation gives CASSQEQGLLSNTF. The rearrangement links TRBV4-1 to TRBJ1-2, with D tentatively TRBD1 (6 bases). Per the germline V gene, CDR1 is MGHRA and CDR2 is YSYEKL. V gave up 0 bases and J gave up 12 bases, with 17 bases separating them. The CDR3 extends over 14 amino acids.

The chain joins TRBV6-1 to TRBJ2-5; no clear D gene. V gave up 7 bases and J gave up 4 bases, with 13 bases separating them. The germline CDR1 and CDR2 sequences are MNHNS and SASEGT. This CDR3 contains 13 residues. The CDR3 reads CASTVGPSETQYF. CDR3 sequence (DNA): TGTGCCAGCACAGTAGGGCCTTCAGAGACCCAGTACTTC.

The table lists this clone with a few counts. The chain recombines TRBV7-8 with TRBJ2-7; TRBD1 aligns across 7 bases. The germline CDR1 and CDR2 sequences are SGHVS and FQNEAQ. The V segment lost 5 bases and the J segment 2 bases; nucleotides outside the gene matches: 6. CDR3 length equals 14 residues. The CDR3 coding sequence is TGTGCCAGCAGCCCCGGGACAGTGACCTACGAGCAGTACTTC. Its protein product is CASSPGTVTYEQYF.

The genes are TRBV5-1 and TRBJ2-5; perhaps TRBD1 as D (6 bases). The germline V and J ends were trimmed by 3 bases and 1 base, with 19 bases remaining between them. This CDR3 contains 17 residues. The germline gives CDR1 SGHRS, CDR2 YFSETQ. The CDR3 loop reads CASSSSPHRTAQETQYF. The CDR3 DNA reads as TGCGCCAGCAGCTCGAGCCCTCACCGGACAGCCCAAGAGACCCAGTACTTC.

The chain is built from TRBV4-1 and TRBJ1-5; TRBD1 agrees at 11 bases. In germline, CDR1 is MGHRA, CDR2 YSYEKL. J lost 0 bases, V lost 0 bases, and 13 bases had no gene match. The CDR3 runs 21 residues. The CDR3 region has the DNA TGCGCCAGCAGCCAAGATGTCGGTAGGGACAGGGGGGGATATAGCAATCAGCCCCAGCATTTT. Translated: CASSQDVGRDRGGYSNQPQHF.

This clone was found a few times. The sample holds other DNA sequences that translate to the same CDR3. This chain links TRBV5-1 with TRBJ2-7, with 8 bases identical to TRBD1. Losses at the gene ends were 3 bases for V and 1 base for J; bases not matched to a gene: 3. The germline V gene has CDR1 SGHRS and CDR2 YFSETQ. The CDR3 sequence is 14 residues long. The CDR3 DNA reads as TGCGCCAGCAGCTCTGGACAGGGTTCCTACGAGCAGTACTTC. This translates into CASSSGQGSYEQYF.

This chain links TRBV10-3 with TRBJ1-2; 8 bases match TRBD1. Trimming removed 5 bases from V and 3 bases from J; junction bases left unmatched: 2. The CDR3 spans 13 residues. The germline CDR1 and CDR2 sequences are ENHRY and SYGVKD. CDR3 in DNA: TGTGCCATCAGTCTGGACAGGGACTATGGCTACACCTTC. Its protein product is CAISLDRDYGYTF.

The chain couples TRBV20-1 to TRBJ2-3, with unresolved D. CDR3 length: 11 residues. V was trimmed by 3 bases and J by 2 bases, leaving 3 bases between them. In germline, CDR1 is DFQATT, CDR2 SNEGSKA (reference sequence). In nucleotides, the CDR3 is TGCAGTGCTAGTCCCACAGATACGCAGTATTTT. It codes for CSASPTDTQYF.

V gene TRBV7-9 combines with J gene TRBJ1-1, with D perhaps TRBD1 (6 bases). The germline CDR1 and CDR2 sequences are SEHNR and FQNEAQ (reference sequence). The length of the CDR3 is 13 residues. The V gene lost 4 bases and the J gene lost 4 bases, with 10 bases spanning the gap. Written as DNA, the CDR3 is TGTGCCAGCAGCTCACAGGGAGGCACTGAAGCTTTCTTT. This translates into CASSSQGGTEAFF.

This clone was detected a few times. This sequence joins TRBV7-9 and TRBJ2-7, with 8 nucleotides matching TRBD1. Germline V gene data show CDR1 as SEHNR and CDR2 as FQNEAQ (reference sequence). The CDR3 is made up of 16 amino acids. V was clipped by 4 bases and J by 1 base; unmatched bases: 9. CDR3 residues: CASSSRQGNGSYEQYF. The CDR3 DNA reads as TGTGCCAGCAGCTCGAGACAGGGGAATGGATCCTACGAGCAGTACTTC.

The rearrangement uses TRBV2 and TRBJ2-2; either TRBD1 or TRBD2 may fit D (6 bases each). The CDR3 has 14 residues. V was cut by 6 bases and J by 2 bases, with 10 bases left in between. In germline, CDR1 is SNHLY, CDR2 FYNNEI. This CDR3 reads CASRGGLNTGELFF. CDR3 coding DNA: TGTGCCAGCAGAGGGGGGTTAAACACCGGGGAGCTGTTTTTT.